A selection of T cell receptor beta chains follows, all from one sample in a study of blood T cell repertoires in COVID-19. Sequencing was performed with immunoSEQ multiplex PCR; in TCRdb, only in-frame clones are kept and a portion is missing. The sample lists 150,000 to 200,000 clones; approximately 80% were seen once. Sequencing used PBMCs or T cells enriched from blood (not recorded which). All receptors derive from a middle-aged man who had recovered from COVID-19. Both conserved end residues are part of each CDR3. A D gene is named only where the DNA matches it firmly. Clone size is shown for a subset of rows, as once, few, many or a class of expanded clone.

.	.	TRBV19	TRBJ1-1	TGTGCCAGTAGTCCCGCCGAAGGCGGGGTGGGTGAAGCTTTCTTT	CASSPAEGGVGEAFF
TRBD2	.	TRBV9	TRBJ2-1	TGTGCCAGCAGCTCAGGGACTAGCGGGGGGTATGAGCAGTTCTTC	CASSSGTSGGYEQFF
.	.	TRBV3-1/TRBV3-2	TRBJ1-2	TGTGCCAGCAGCACTAACATCGGGTATGGCTACACCTTC	CASSTNIGYGYTF
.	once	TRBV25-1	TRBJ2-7	TGTGCCAGCAGTGCAGGGTTTTACGAGCAGTACTTC	CASSAGFYEQYF
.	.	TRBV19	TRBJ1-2	TGTAGCGGGTGGGGTCTCTATGGCTACACCTTC	CSGWGLYGYTF
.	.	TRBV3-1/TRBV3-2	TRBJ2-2	TGTGCCAGCAGCTCGGGACACCTGCCGAACACCGGGGAGCTGTTTTTT	CASSSGHLPNTGELFF
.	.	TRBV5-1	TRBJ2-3	TGCGCCAGCAGCTTGGTTCCGGGTCCTGGGACAGATACGCAGTATTTT	CASSLVPGPGTDTQYF
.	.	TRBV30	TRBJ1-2	TGTGCCTGGATTCGGGAGAGTGGCTACACCTTC	CAWIRESGYTF
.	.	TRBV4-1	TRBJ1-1	TGCGCCAGCAGCCAGGAGACAGATTTGGCTGAAGCTTTCTTT	CASSQETDLAEAFF
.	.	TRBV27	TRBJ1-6	TGTGCCAGCAGGAATCCTCAGCTCAGCGCCAATAATTCACCCCTCCACTTT	CASRNPQLSANNSPLHF
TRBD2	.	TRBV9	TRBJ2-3	TGTGCCAGCAGCACCTCTAGCGGGGTGGATACGCAGTATTTT	CASSTSSGVDTQYF
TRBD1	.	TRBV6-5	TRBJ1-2	TGTGCCAGCAGTTACTCGGAGGGGGCCAAAGATGGCTACACCTTC	CASSYSEGAKDGYTF
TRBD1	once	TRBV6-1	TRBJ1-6	TGTGCCAGCAGTGACCGGGACAGAAATTCACCCCTCCACTTT	CASSDRDRNSPLHF
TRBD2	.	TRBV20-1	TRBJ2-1	TGCAGTGCTAGTCGCGCCATAGTTCGCGGGGGGGGAGACGAGCAGTTCTTC	CSASRAIVRGGGDEQFF
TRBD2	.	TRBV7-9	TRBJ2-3	TGTGCCAGCAGCTTAGAACTTGGGACTAGCGCCGGGGATACGCAGTATTTT	CASSLELGTSAGDTQYF
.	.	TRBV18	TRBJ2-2	TGTGCCAGCTCACCACGCGGTTACACCGGGGAGCTGTTTTTT	CASSPRGYTGELFF
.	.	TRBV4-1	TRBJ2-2	TGCGCCAGCAGCCAAGTGTCAGGGACCGGGGAGCTGTTTTTT	CASSQVSGTGELFF
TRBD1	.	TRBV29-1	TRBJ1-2	TGCAGCGTTGGGCGGACAGGGGACTATGGCTACACCTTC	CSVGRTGDYGYTF
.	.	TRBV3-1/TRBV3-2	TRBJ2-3	TGTGCCAGCAGCCAAGACCTGACCCCGGGGTTCCCAGATACGCAGTATTTT	CASSQDLTPGFPDTQYF
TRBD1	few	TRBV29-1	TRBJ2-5	TGCAGCGTTGGGGGAATCCTTCCTACGTCCCGGGACAGGGACCCTCAAGAGACCCAGTACTTC	CSVGGILPTSRDRDPQETQYF
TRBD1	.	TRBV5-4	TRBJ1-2	TGTGCCAGCAGCAACGACAGGGAAGACTATGGCTACACCTTC	CASSNDREDYGYTF